These T cell receptor beta chains were read from a single sample in a study of T-cell memory formation after mild COVID-19. TCRdb passed the 5' RACE reads through MiXCR, listing each CDR3 protein once. The profile covers around 300,000 distinct CDR3 sequences, with around 17% appearing a single time and approximately 22% taken by the ten largest. Sequenced sample: PBMCs or a T cell subset sorted from them (not recorded which). All receptors derive from a young man who had mild COVID-19 (a few samples of this study predate the infection). Cell type and time point are not known. Each CDR3 is given with its conserved first and last residue. The order of the fields is J gene, clone size, V gene, D gene, CDR3 protein, CDR3 DNA. D genes are given only for firm matches. Clone sizes are given selectively: once, few, many, or a class where the clone is expanded.

TRBJ2-7,few,TRBV7-2,NA,CASTTGRSYEQYF,TGTGCCAGTACCACGGGACGGTCCTACGAGCAGTACTTC
TRBJ2-4,NA,TRBV9,TRBD1,CASSVAGVTGQGVEDIQYF,TGTGCCAGCAGCGTAGCCGGGGTGACGGGACAGGGGGTTGAAGACATTCAGTACTTC
TRBJ1-5,few,TRBV18,NA,CASSPPHGWPQHF,TGTGCCAGCTCACCACCCCACGGGTGGCCCCAGCATTTT
TRBJ1-1,NA,TRBV7-9,NA,CASSPGAWNTEAFF,TGTGCCAGCAGCCCAGGGGCCTGGAACACTGAAGCTTTCTTT
TRBJ1-4,NA,TRBV4-3,TRBD1,CASTSSGGSNEKLFF,TGCGCCAGCACAAGCTCAGGGGGGTCTAATGAAAAACTGTTTTTT
TRBJ1-4,NA,TRBV27,NA,CASRRGPDSEKLFF,TGTGCCAGCCGCCGGGGACCCGACTCGGAAAAACTGTTTTTT
TRBJ1-5,few,TRBV21-1,NA,CASSAPLWGCNQPQHF,TGTGCCAGCAGCGCCCCCCTATGGGGCTGCAATCAGCCCCAGCATTTT
TRBJ1-2,NA,TRBV28,NA,CASSSSMTAGYGYTF,TGTGCCAGCAGTTCCTCCATGACAGCAGGATACGGCTACACCTTC
TRBJ1-3,NA,TRBV7-6,TRBD1,CASSFRSGGDSGNTIYF,TGTGCCAGCAGCTTTCGGTCAGGGGGCGATTCAGGAAACACCATATATTTT
TRBJ1-2,NA,TRBV11-2,NA,CASSLGRSRDPFGYTF,TGTGCCAGCAGCTTAGGTCGAAGCCGGGATCCTTTTGGCTACACCTTC
TRBJ1-2,NA,TRBV15,NA,CATSRLGRTYGYTF,TGTGCCACCAGCAGGCTGGGCAGGACCTATGGCTACACCTTC
TRBJ2-1,few,TRBV5-1,NA,CASSVTGAGANEQFF,TGCGCCAGCAGCGTAACAGGTGCGGGCGCCAATGAGCAGTTCTTC
TRBJ2-2,NA,TRBV6-5,TRBD1,CATRRQGAMAGELFF,TGTGCCACTAGACGGCAGGGGGCGATGGCCGGGGAGCTGTTTTTT
TRBJ2-3,NA,TRBV6-5,NA,CASSYGGGGFADTQYF,TGTGCCAGCAGTTACGGGGGAGGAGGTTTTGCAGATACGCAGTATTTT
TRBJ2-4,NA,TRBV7-6,NA,CASSLGGQVRAKNIQYF,TGTGCCAGCAGCTTAGGAGGACAAGTAAGAGCCAAAAACATTCAGTACTTC
TRBJ2-3,few,TRBV12-3/TRBV12-4,TRBD2,CASREAGSYLPDTQYF,TGTGCCAGCAGGGAAGCGGGGTCTTACCTCCCAGATACGCAGTATTTT
TRBJ1-1,NA,TRBV4-1,NA,CASRQGGTEAFF,TGCGCCAGCAGGCAGGGAGGGACTGAAGCTTTCTTT
TRBJ1-1,few,TRBV12-3/TRBV12-4,NA,CASSSEGMSTEAFF,TGTGCCAGCAGTTCAGAGGGAATGAGCACTGAAGCTTTCTTT
TRBJ1-4,NA,TRBV29-1,NA,CSVEDPWAGPEKLFF,TGCAGCGTTGAAGATCCGTGGGCAGGGCCCGAAAAACTGTTTTTT
TRBJ2-7,NA,TRBV11-2,NA,CASERDNSYEQYF,TGTGCCAGCGAGAGGGACAACTCCTACGAGCAGTACTTC
TRBJ2-7,few,TRBV2,NA,CASSDATSYEQYF,TGTGCCAGCAGTGATGCCACCTCCTACGAGCAGTACTTC
TRBJ1-2,NA,TRBV4-1,NA,CASSHLFLTENYGYTF,TGCGCCAGCAGCCACCTCTTCTTGACTGAGAACTATGGCTACACCTTC
TRBJ2-3,NA,TRBV5-1,NA,CASSLAGATSTDTQYF,TGCGCCAGCAGCTTGGCGGGGGCAACTAGCACAGATACGCAGTATTTT
TRBJ2-2,many,TRBV12-3/TRBV12-4,NA,CASSLGLAGAGELFF,TGTGCCAGCAGTCTAGGGCTAGCAGGGGCCGGGGAGCTGTTTTTT
TRBJ2-2,few,TRBV11-2,NA,CASRPMTGNTGELFF,TGTGCCAGCCGCCCTATGACAGGGAACACCGGGGAGCTGTTTTTT
TRBJ2-3,NA,TRBV15,TRBD2,CATSRDPASGITSTDTQYF,TGTGCCACCAGCAGAGATCCGGCTAGCGGGATCACGAGCACAGATACGCAGTATTTT
TRBJ1-1,NA,TRBV29-1,NA,CSGGTSNTEAFF,TGCAGCGGTGGGACATCAAACACTGAAGCTTTCTTT
TRBJ1-5,NA,TRBV6-2/TRBV6-3,NA,CASSYPGTNQPQHF,TGTGCCAGCAGTTACCCGGGTACCAATCAGCCCCAGCATTTT
TRBJ2-7,NA,TRBV7-9,NA,CASSFSWGHEQYF,TGTGCCAGCAGCTTCTCGTGGGGTCACGAGCAGTACTTC
TRBJ1-2,NA,TRBV4-1,NA,CASSSGEGLHYGYTF,TGCGCCAGCAGCTCCGGGGAGGGGCTTCACTATGGCTACACCTTC
TRBJ1-2,NA,TRBV7-2,NA,CASSLAPPTGGFYGYTF,TGTGCCAGCAGCTTAGCTCCCCCCACCGGCGGATTCTATGGCTACACCTTC
TRBJ2-1,NA,TRBV27,TRBD2,CASTPSGRTDNEQFF,TGTGCCAGCACCCCGAGCGGGAGAACCGACAATGAGCAGTTCTTC
TRBJ1-4,NA,TRBV27,NA,CASRPIQGIGEKLFF,TGTGCCAGCAGACCGATCCAGGGAATCGGTGAAAAACTGTTTTTT
TRBJ1-5,NA,TRBV6-1,NA,CASSSGRTNQPQHF,TGTGCCAGCAGTTCGGGACGGACCAATCAGCCCCAGCATTTT
TRBJ2-7,NA,TRBV2,NA,CATLAPGPYEQYF,TGTGCCACCTTGGCGCCAGGCCCCTACGAGCAGTACTTC
TRBJ2-5,few,TRBV20-1,NA,CSAQRTASTIQETQYF,TGCAGTGCTCAACGGACAGCGTCTACGATCCAAGAGACCCAGTACTTC
TRBJ2-1,NA,TRBV11-1,TRBD2,CASRPGLQFGEQFF,TGTGCCAGCAGACCGGGACTACAATTTGGTGAGCAGTTCTTC
TRBJ1-2,NA,TRBV6-2/TRBV6-3,NA,CASSYRENGYTF,TGTGCCAGCAGTTACCGGGAGAATGGCTACACCTTC
TRBJ2-5,NA,TRBV4-1,NA,CASHGAGETQYF,TGCGCCAGCCACGGGGCGGGCGAGACCCAGTACTTC
TRBJ2-3,many,TRBV10-3,NA,CAISDGDTSTDTQYF,TGTGCCATCAGTGATGGTGACACTAGCACAGATACGCAGTATTTT
TRBJ2-5,NA,TRBV5-1,NA,CASSWALQGKETQYF,TGCGCCAGCAGCTGGGCCCTACAGGGAAAAGAGACCCAGTACTTC
TRBJ1-5,NA,TRBV6-5,NA,CASSYSRGNQPQHF,TGTGCCAGCAGTTACTCGCGCGGCAATCAGCCCCAGCATTTT
TRBJ1-6,NA,TRBV12-3/TRBV12-4,NA,CASSLGAGVNSPLHF,TGTGCCAGCAGTTTGGGGGCAGGGGTTAATTCACCCCTCCACTTT
TRBJ2-3,few,TRBV4-3,NA,CASSQDMGTSTDTQYF,TGCGCCAGCAGCCAAGATATGGGGACTAGCACAGATACGCAGTATTTT
TRBJ2-3,NA,TRBV2,TRBD1,CASTQGETDTQYF,TGTGCCAGCACTCAGGGGGAGACAGATACGCAGTATTTT
TRBJ2-1,few,TRBV7-9,NA,CASRSPRGDLYNEQFF,TGTGCCAGCAGGAGCCCCAGGGGCGACCTCTACAATGAGCAGTTCTTC
TRBJ2-3,NA,TRBV7-9,NA,CASSSQRDSRTDTQYF,TGTGCCAGCAGCTCCCAGCGGGACAGCCGCACAGATACGCAGTATTTT
TRBJ2-1,many,TRBV20-1,TRBD2,CSARMGRTGGPRDEQFF,TGCAGTGCTAGAATGGGACGGACGGGGGGGCCTCGGGATGAGCAGTTCTTC
TRBJ1-3,few,TRBV27,NA,CASSLAPSGAGNTIYF,TGTGCCAGCAGTTTGGCCCCTAGCGGGGCTGGAAACACCATATATTTT
TRBJ2-7,NA,TRBV5-1,NA,CASSWRADNSYEQYF,TGCGCCAGCAGCTGGAGGGCGGACAACTCCTACGAGCAGTACTTC
TRBJ2-3,NA,TRBV4-2,NA,CASSQVRLRGTDTQYF,TGTGCCAGCAGCCAAGTCCGACTTAGAGGCACAGATACGCAGTATTTT
TRBJ1-5,NA,TRBV11-2,NA,CASSLDSVGNQPQHF,TGTGCCAGCAGCTTAGATTCGGTGGGGAATCAGCCCCAGCATTTT
TRBJ2-5,NA,TRBV3-1,NA,CASFASAGAETQDF,TGTGCCAGCTTTGCTAGCGCGGGGGCGGAGACCCAGGACTTC